This record concerns one T cell receptor (beta chain) sequence. The CDR3 extends over 15 amino acids. V dropped 4 bases and J dropped 7; count of bases not matched to a gene: 5. Germline V gene data show CDR1 as MNHNY and CDR2 as SVGAGI (reference sequence). This sample was taken from a study of blood T cells in healthy people across ages. The second PCR ran about 6 to 12 cycles with a sample-barcoded 5' primer and J-beta primers. TCRdb reanalysed the 5' RACE reads using MiXCR and keeps one entry per CDR3 protein. This sample carries 1 million or so distinct CDR3 sequences, 35% to 55% of them seen once, and the ten largest clones take over 15%.

The sequenced sample was blood. V and J are TRBV6-6 and TRBJ1-6; 9 bases are shared with TRBD1. This TCR derives from a woman aged 55-69 years in good health. The chain's CDR3 is CASSFQGQGNSPLHF. The CDR3 DNA reads TGTGCCAGCAGTTTCCAAGGACAGGGGAATTCACCCCTCCACTTT.